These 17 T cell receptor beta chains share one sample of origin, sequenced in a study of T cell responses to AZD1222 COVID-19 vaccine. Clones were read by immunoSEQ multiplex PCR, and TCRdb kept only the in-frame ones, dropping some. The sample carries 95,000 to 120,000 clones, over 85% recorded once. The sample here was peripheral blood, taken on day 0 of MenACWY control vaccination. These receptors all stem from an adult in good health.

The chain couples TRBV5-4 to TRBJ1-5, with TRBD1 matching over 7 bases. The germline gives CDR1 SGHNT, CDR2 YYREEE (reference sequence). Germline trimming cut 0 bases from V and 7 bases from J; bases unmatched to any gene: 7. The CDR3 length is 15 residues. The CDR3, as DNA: TGTGCCAGCAGCTTGGGGGGGGACAGAATGCAGCCCCAGCATTTT. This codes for CASSLGGDRMQPQHF. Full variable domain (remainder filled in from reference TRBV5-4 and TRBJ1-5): ETGVTQSPTHLIKTRGQQVTLRCSSQSGHNTVSWYQQALGQGPQFIFQYYREEENGRGNFPPRFSGLQFPNYSSELNVNALELDDSALYLCASSLGGDRMQPQHFGDGTRLSIL.

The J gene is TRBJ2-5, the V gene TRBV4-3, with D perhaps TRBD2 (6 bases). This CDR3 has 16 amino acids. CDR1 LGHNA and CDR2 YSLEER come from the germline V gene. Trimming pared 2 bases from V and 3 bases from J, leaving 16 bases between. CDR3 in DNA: TGCGCCAGCAGCCAACCAAGACTAGTTGTAAAAGAGACCCAGTACTTC. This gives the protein CASSQPRLVVKETQYF.

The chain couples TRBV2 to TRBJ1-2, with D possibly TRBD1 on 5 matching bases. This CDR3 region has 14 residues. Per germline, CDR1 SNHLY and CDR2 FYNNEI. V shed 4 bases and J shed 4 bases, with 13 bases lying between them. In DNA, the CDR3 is TGTGCCAGCAGTGGCAGGGTTTATGGCTATGGCTACACCTTC. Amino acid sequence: CASSGRVYGYGYTF.

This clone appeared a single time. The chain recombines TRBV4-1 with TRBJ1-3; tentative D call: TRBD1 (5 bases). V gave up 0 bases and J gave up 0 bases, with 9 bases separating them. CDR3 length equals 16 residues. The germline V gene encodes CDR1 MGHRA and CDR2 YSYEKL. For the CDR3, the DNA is TGCGCCAGCAGCCAAGAAAGGGGAGTCTCTGGAAACACCATATATTTT. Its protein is CASSQERGVSGNTIYF.

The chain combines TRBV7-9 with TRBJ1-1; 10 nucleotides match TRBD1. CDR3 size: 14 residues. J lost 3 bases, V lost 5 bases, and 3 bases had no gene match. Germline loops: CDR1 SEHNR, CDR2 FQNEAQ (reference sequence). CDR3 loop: CASSLDRGDTEAFF. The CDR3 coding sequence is TGTGCCAGCAGCCTGGACAGGGGGGACACTGAAGCTTTCTTT.

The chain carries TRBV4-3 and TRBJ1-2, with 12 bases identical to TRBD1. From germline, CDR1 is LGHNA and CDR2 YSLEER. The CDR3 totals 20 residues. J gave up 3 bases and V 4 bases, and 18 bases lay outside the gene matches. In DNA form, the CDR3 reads TGCGCCAGCAGCCTGCAGATTGGGGCTACGGGACAGGGGGCGGACTATGGCTACACCTTC. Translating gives CASSLQIGATGQGADYGYTF.

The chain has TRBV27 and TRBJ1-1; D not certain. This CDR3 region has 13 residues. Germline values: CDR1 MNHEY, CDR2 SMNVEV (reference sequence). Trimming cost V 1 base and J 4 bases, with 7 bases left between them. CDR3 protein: CASSLYRATEAFF. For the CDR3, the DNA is TGTGCCAGCAGTTTATATAGGGCCACTGAAGCTTTCTTT.

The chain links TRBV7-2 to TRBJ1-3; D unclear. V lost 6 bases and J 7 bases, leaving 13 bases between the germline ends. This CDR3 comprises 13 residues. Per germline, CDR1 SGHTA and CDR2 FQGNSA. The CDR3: CASRSPAQNTIYF. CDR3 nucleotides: TGTGCCAGCAGGTCACCAGCCCAGAACACCATATATTTT.

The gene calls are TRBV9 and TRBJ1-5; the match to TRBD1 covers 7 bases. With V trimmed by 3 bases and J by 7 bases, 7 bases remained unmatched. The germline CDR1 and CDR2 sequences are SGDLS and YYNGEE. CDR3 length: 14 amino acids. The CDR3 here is CASSAGGGGQPQHF. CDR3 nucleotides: TGTGCCAGCAGCGCGGGAGGGGGCGGGCAGCCCCAGCATTTT.

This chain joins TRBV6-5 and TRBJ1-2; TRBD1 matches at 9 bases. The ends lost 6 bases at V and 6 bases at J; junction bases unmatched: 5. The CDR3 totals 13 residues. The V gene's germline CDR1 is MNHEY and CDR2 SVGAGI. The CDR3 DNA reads TGTGCCAGCAGCCGGGACAGGGCCCATGGCTACACCTTC. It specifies CASSRDRAHGYTF.

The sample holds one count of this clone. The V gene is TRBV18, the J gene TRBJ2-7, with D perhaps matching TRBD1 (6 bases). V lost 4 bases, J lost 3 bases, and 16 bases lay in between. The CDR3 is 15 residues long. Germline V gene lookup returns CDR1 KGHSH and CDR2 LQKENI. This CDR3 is CASSLGTTLGYEQYF. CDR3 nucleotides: TGTGCCAGCTCACTAGGGACAACTTTGGGCTACGAGCAGTACTTC.

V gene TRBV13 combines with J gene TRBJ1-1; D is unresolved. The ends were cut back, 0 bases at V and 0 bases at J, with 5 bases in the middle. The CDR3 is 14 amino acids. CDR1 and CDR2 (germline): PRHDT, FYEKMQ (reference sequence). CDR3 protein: CASSLGLLNTEAFF. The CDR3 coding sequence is TGTGCCAGCAGCTTAGGCCTTCTGAACACTGAAGCTTTCTTT.

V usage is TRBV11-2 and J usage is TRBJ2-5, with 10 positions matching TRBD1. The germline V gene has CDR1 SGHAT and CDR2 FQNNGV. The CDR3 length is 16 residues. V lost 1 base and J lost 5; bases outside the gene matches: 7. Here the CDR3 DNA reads TGTGCCAGCAGCTTAGGTCCCGGACAGGGGGAGGAGACCCAGTACTTC. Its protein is CASSLGPGQGEETQYF.

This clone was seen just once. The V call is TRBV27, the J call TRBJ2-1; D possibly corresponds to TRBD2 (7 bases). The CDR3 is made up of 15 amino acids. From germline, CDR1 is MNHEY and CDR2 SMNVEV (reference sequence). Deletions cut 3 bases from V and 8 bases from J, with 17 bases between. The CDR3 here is CASSFERGGFDEQFF. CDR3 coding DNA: TGTGCCAGCAGTTTTGAGAGGGGGGGCTTCGATGAGCAGTTCTTC.

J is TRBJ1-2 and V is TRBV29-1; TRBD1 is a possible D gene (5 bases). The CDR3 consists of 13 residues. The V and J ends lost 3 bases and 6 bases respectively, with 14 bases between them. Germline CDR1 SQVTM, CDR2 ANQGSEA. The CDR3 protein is CSVDSRFRDGYTF. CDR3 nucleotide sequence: TGCAGCGTTGACAGCAGGTTCAGGGATGGCTACACCTTC.

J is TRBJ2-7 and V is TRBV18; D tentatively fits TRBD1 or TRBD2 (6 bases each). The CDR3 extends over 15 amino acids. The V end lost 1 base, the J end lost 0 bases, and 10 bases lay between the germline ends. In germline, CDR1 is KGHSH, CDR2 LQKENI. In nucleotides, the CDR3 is TGTGCCAGCTCACCACGTGGGGGGCCCTCCTACGAGCAGTACTTC. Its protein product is CASSPRGGPSYEQYF.

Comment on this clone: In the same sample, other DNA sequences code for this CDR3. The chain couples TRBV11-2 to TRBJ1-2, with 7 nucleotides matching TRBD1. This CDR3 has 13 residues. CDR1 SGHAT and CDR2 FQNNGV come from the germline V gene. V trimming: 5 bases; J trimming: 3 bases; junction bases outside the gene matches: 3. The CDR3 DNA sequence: TGTGCCAGCAGCCCCGGACAGGACTATGGCTACACCTTC. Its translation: CASSPGQDYGYTF. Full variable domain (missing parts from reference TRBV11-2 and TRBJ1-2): EAGVAQSPRYKIIEKRQSVAFWCNPISGHATLYWYQQILGQGPKLLIQFQNNGVVDDSQLPKDRFSAERLKGVDSTLKIQPAKLEDSAVYLCASSPGQDYGYTFGSGTRLTVV.